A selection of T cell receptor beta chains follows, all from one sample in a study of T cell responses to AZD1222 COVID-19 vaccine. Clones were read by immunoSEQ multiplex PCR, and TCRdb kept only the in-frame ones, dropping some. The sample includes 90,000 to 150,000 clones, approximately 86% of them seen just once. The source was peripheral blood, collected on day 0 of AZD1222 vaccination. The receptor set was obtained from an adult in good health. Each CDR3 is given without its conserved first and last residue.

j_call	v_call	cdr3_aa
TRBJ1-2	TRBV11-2	ASSRDNYYGYT
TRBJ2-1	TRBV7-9	ASSPQPGGASSYNEQF
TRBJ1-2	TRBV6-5	ASSYTQGAGAGYT
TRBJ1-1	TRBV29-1	SVLEGRTEAF
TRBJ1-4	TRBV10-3	AISEGQGNEKLF
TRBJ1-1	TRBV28	ATHGDTEAF
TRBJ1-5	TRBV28	ASRPGTGTGGGGNQPQH
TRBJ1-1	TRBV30	AWSVRASTEAF
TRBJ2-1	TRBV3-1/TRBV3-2	ASSQDQTGVNEQF
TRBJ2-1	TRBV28	ATRLAEPNEQF
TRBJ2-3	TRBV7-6	ASSLGSGSRTDTQY
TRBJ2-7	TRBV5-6	ASRRLAGEAEQY
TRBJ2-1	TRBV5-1	ASSLASSGRVYNEQF
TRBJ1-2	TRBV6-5	ASSPDRVDGYT
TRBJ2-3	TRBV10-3	ATRQGAPDTQY
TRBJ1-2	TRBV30	AWEARGLNHNYGYT
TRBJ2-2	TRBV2	ASSPQGGNTGELF
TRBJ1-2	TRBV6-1	ASSEKGGYGYT
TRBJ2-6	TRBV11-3	ASSLSGANVLT
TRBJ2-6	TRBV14	ASSQDLPITPGANVLT
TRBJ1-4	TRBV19	ASSTVPGPGSGKLF